The T cell receptor (beta chain) described here comes from a study of T cell responses to AZD1222 COVID-19 vaccine. Study outcomes and limitations: Spike-specific TCR repertoires showed rising breadth and depth after two AZD1222 doses.

The CDR3 contains 13 residues. The germline CDR1 and CDR2 sequences are SGHTA and FQGNSA. The V and J ends lost 6 bases and 6 bases, in that order; junction bases with no gene match: 6. As regards this clone: The antigen remains unidentified.

The table came from immunoSEQ multiplex PCR; TCRdb's copy has only in-frame clones and leaves some out. Of approximately 100,000 clones listed, about 87% are singletons. This material consisted of peripheral blood, taken on day 0 of AZD1222 vaccination. The chain couples TRBV7-2 to TRBJ2-7; the match to TRBD1 covers 9 bases. This TCR was recovered from an adult in good health. In DNA form, the CDR3 reads TGTGCCAGCAGTTCAGACAGGGGGGGCGAGCAGTACTTC. This codes for CASSSDRGGEQYF.